The subject of this entry is one T cell receptor beta chain. Its specificity is unknown. The V gene's germline CDR1 is SGHAT and CDR2 FQNNGV. V was trimmed by 4 bases and J by 2 bases, leaving 12 bases between them. CDR3 length: 15 residues. This specimen comes from a study of T cell responses to AZD1222 COVID-19 vaccine. Study results and caveats: Repertoires were obtained solely post-peak T cell response.

Produced via immunoSEQ multiplex PCR; TCRdb's table is partial and in-frame only. The table has 150,000 or so clones, roughly nine tenths seen once; the top ten hold around 4.9%. V and J are TRBV11-2 and TRBJ2-1, with D perhaps matching TRBD2 (6 bases). The sequence came from an adult in good health. The specimen comprised peripheral blood, sampled on day 0 of AZD1222 vaccination. The CDR3 sequence is CASSSYSGTYNEQFF. CDR3 DNA sequence: TGTGCCAGCAGCTCGTATAGCGGAACCTACAATGAGCAGTTCTTC.